Listed here is a single T cell receptor beta chain. What it binds is unknown. This record comes from a study of identical twins. Study-wide findings and caveats: For monozygotic twins, models underestimated out-of-frame TCR alpha sharing. Within beta out-of-frame sequences, the excess sharing observed between twins was weaker.

A universal primer site came from template switching; cDNA carried unique molecular identifiers. TCRdb passed the 5' RACE reads through MiXCR, listing each CDR3 protein once. This table holds 250,000 to 300,000 distinct CDR3 sequences, more than 8% found once. The V gene end was trimmed by 1 base and the J gene end by 1 base; junction bases not matched to a gene: 5. Per germline, CDR1 MNHEY and CDR2 SVGEGT. The CDR3 length is 16 residues. These data were also filed under a second study, of yellow fever vaccine responses in identical twins.

The chain carries TRBV6-2 or TRBV6-3 and TRBJ2-5, with 8 bases matching TRBD1. Material for sequencing was CD8+ T cells sorted from blood. The TCR originated in a woman under 30 in good health. CDR3 loop: CASSYFLGQGQETQYF. DNA of the CDR3: TGTGCCAGCAGTTACTTTTTAGGACAGGGCCAAGAGACCCAGTACTTC.